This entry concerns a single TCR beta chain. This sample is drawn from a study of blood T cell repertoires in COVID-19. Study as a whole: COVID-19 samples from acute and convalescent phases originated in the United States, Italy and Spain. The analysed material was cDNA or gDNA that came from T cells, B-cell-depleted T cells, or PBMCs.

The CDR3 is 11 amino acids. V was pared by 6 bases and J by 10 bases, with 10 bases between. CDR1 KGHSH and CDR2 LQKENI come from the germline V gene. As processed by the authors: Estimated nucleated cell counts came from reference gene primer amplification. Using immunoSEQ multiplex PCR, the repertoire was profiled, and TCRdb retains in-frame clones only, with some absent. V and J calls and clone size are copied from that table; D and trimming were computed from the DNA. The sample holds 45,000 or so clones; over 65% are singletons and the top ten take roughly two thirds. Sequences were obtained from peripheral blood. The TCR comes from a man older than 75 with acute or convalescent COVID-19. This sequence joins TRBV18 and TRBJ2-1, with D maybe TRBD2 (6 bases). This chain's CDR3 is CASSRSGEQFF. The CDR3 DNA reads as TGTGCCAGCTCCCGTAGCGGCGAGCAGTTCTTC.